One sample yielded the 11 T cell receptor beta chains listed below, sequenced in a study of T cells in Graves' hyperthyroidism and ophthalmopathy. The TCR beta CDR3 regions underwent amplification using RNA transcripts as the source. First-round RT-PCR targeting the TCR CDR3 was performed with the HTBI primer set. Each CDR3 protein gets one entry after TCRdb re-called the multiplex PCR reads with MiXCR. The sample lists nearly 750,000 distinct CDR3 sequences, about 35% occurring once. The sequenced sample was blood. Every receptor here comes from a middle-aged woman with Graves' hyperthyroidism.

The J gene is TRBJ2-5, the V gene TRBV20-1, with 9 bases that match TRBD1. The CDR3 runs 17 residues. Germline lookup yields CDR1 DFQATT and CDR2 SNEGSKA (reference sequence). The ends lost 0 bases at V and 3 bases at J; junction bases unmatched: 11. This CDR3 reads CSARDRERDRDKETQYF. The CDR3 DNA is TGCAGTGCTAGAGACCGAGAGCGGGACAGGGATAAAGAGACCCAGTACTTC.

A remark on this clonotype: This may be a read error, as it is one base from a much larger clone. The chain carries TRBV7-9 and TRBJ1-5; 7 nucleotides line up with TRBD1. Germline V gene data show CDR1 as SEHNR and CDR2 as FQNEAQ (reference sequence). The CDR3 has 14 residues. The CDR3 sequence is CAGRETGRTEPQHF. The CDR3 coding sequence is TGTGCCGGCAGAGAGACAGGGAGAACAGAGCCCCAGCATTTT.

This sequence joins TRBV20-1 and TRBJ2-5, with 8 bases lining up with TRBD2. From germline, CDR1 is DFQATT and CDR2 SNEGSKA (reference sequence). The V gene end was trimmed by 1 base and the J gene end by 4 bases; junction bases not matched to a gene: 8. This CDR3 spans 15 amino acids. CDR3 region: CSARGVASGSETQYF. The CDR3 DNA sequence: TGCAGTGCTAGAGGGGTAGCTAGCGGGTCAGAGACCCAGTACTTC.

The genes are TRBV10-3 and TRBJ1-1, with TRBD1 matching over 8 bases. Per germline, CDR1 ENHRY and CDR2 SYGVKD. The ends lost 2 bases at V and 2 bases at J; junction bases unmatched: 7. This CDR3 has 16 residues. The CDR3 here is CAISEKVDRDNTEAFF. The CDR3, as DNA: TGTGCCATCAGTGAGAAAGTGGACAGGGACAACACTGAAGCTTTCTTT.

This clonotype was found a few times. The rearrangement joins TRBV29-1 to TRBJ2-4; tentatively, D is TRBD1 (6 bases). The length of the CDR3 is 12 residues. CDR1 is SQVTM and CDR2 is ANQGSEA in the germline V gene. Trimming cost V 3 bases and J 6 bases, with 9 bases left between them. Here the CDR3 reads CSVDIGGNIQYF. In DNA, the CDR3 is TGCAGCGTTGATATAGGGGGAAACATTCAGTACTTC.

This clonotype was seen many times. The chain carries TRBV20-1 and TRBJ2-7; D is ambiguous. Germline CDR1 reads DFQATT; CDR2 reads SNEGSKA (reference sequence). V lost 4 bases, J lost 2 bases, and 12 bases lay in between. The CDR3 consists of 13 residues. The CDR3 DNA is TGCAGTGCTACCCCCGGCAACCCCTACGAGCAGTACTTC. Translated, it gives CSATPGNPYEQYF.

Many counts were recorded for this clonotype. This chain uses TRBV4-2 with TRBJ2-5; a weak D match, TRBD1 (6 bases). This CDR3 has 14 residues. Trimming removed 4 bases from V and 1 base from J, with 10 bases in between. Germline V gene sequence: CDR1 LGHNA, CDR2 YNFKEQ. CDR3 sequence (DNA): TGTGCCAGCAGCCCTCGGACAGTCCAAGAGACCCAGTACTTC. Translation: CASSPRTVQETQYF.

This clonotype was recorded at least ten times. J is TRBJ1-1 and V is TRBV20-1; D call uncertain. CDR3 length: 14 amino acids. The V end lost 3 bases, the J end lost 1 base, and 12 bases lay between the germline ends. Germline CDR1 is DFQATT and CDR2 is SNEGSKA (reference sequence). CDR3 loop: CSASVSGKNTEAFF. CDR3 nucleotides: TGCAGTGCTAGTGTTTCAGGAAAGAACACTGAAGCTTTCTTT.

This clonotype came up many times. The chain links TRBV7-6 to TRBJ1-1, with D perhaps TRBD1 (6 bases). Germline V gene data show CDR1 as SGHVS and CDR2 as FNYEAQ. Between the trimmed V and J ends, which lost 1 base and 6 bases, there was a span of 12 bases. This CDR3 comprises 14 residues. This chain's CDR3 is CASSLEGGPAEAFF. The CDR3 nucleotides read TGTGCCAGCAGCTTAGAGGGGGGTCCAGCTGAAGCTTTCTTT.

The CDR3 loop is CASSLERLGKETQYF. In DNA form, the CDR3 reads TGTGCCAGCAGCTTAGAAAGACTAGGGAAAGAGACCCAGTACTTC. The V call is TRBV7-9, the J call TRBJ2-5, with a tentative D call TRBD2 (6 bases). CDR1 and CDR2 (germline): SEHNR, FQNEAQ (reference sequence). The CDR3 contains 15 residues. V lost 1 base and J 3 bases, leaving 12 bases between the germline ends.

For this clonotype: This may be a read error: a much more frequent sequence differs by one nucleotide. CDR3 in DNA: TGCAGTGCTAGAGATACGACAGGCCCGGACACCATATATTTT. The encoded protein is CSARDTTGPDTIYF. V is TRBV20-1 and J is TRBJ1-3, with D perhaps matching TRBD1 (6 bases). CDR1 and CDR2 from the germline V gene are DFQATT and SNEGSKA (reference sequence). The length of the CDR3 is 14 residues. V lost 0 bases and J 8 bases, leaving 14 bases between the germline ends.